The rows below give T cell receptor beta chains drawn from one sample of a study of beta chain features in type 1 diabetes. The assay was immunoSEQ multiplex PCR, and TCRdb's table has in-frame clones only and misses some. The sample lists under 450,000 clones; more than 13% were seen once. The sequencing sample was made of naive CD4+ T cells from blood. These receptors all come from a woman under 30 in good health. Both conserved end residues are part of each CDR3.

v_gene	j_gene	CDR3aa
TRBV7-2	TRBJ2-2	CASSFRAGELFF
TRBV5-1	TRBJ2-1	CASSLKRLAGGNEQFF
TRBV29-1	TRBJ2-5	CSVAGGVWETQYF
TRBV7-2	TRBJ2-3	CASSQDRVRDTQYF
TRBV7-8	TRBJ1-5	CASSLGRNQPQHF
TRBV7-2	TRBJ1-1	CASSPRTWNTEAFF
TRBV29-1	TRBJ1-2	CSVEGGRGDGYTF
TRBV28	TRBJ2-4	CASSSSGVTKNIQYF
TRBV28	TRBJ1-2	CASSPQSRQGAGGYTF
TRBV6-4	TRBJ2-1	CASSDRGQRYNEQFF
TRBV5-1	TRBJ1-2	CASRRENYGYTF
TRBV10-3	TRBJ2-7	CAISDSGTYEQYF
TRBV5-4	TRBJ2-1	CASSSISLAGGREQFF
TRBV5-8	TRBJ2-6	CASSRTGYGANVLTF
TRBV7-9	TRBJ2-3	CASSRSVAGVTDTQYF
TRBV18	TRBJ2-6	CASSPTSGSGANVLTF
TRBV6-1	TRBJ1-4	CATVGHMGEKLFF
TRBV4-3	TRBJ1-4	CASSQDVSQGSRKLFF
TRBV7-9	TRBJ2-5	CASSVQGARETQYF
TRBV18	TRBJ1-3	CASSPSERNTIYF
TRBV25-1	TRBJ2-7	CAKGQGCYEQYF
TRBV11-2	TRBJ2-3	CASSFTSGSTDTQYF
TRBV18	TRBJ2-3	CASSPQEADTDTQYF
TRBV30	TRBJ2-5	CAWSSLMRETQYF
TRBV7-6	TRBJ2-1	CASSSMGAYNEQFF
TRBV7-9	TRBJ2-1	CASSLVAGYVNEQFF
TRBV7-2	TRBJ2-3	CASSYYRGTQYF
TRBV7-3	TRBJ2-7	CASSLSGGAYEQYF
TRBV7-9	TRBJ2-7	CASENRLPYEQYF
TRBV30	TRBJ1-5	CAWSVSGTGYQPQHF
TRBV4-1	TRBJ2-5	CASTSLSGSQETQYF
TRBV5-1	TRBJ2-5	CASSLAGTGGFETQYF
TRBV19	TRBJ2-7	CASRLQGNSYEQYF
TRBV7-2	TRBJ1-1	CASSFGEQVNTEAFF
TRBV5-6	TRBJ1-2	CASTLGQGAQGYGYTF
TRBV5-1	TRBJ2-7	CASSRRSGTVYEQYF
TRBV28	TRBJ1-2	CASRPPGVSYTF
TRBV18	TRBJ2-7	CASSWRDGNYEQYF
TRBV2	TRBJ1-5	CASMRRPTNQPQHF
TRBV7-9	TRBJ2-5	CASSSGIETQYF
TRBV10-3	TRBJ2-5	CAISGRGTLTQYF
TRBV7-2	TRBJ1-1	CASSLDRAAEAFF
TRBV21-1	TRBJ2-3	CASLNGAGEPTDTQYF
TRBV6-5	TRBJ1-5	CASSDPGTAKPQHF
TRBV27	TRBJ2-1	CASSFDGILPYGNEQFF
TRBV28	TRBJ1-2	CASSLVGGWGYTF
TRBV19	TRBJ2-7	CASSVRQESYEQYF
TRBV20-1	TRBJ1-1	CQIHWERAFF
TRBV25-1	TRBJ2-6	CASQAGANVLTF
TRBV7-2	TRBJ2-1	CASSAHNEQFF
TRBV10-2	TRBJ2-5	CASSDGGHQETQYF
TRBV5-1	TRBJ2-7	CASSLEDRPSYEQYF